This T cell receptor beta chain was identified in a study of shared clonotypes between healthy human individuals (dated by TCRdb to 2018 to 2020). Background on the whole study: The cohort comprised a couple of women and a few men aged 18 to 49 years. Libraries were prepared and TCR repertoires were sequenced by different laboratories using diverse techniques, in order to increase sequencing depth and limit assay-specific biases. Between about 0.8 and 8.9 billion PBMCs per donor were obtained by leukapheresis. To estimate repertoire size and how much clonotypes are shared between individuals, the study performed deep sequencing of blood TCR repertoires from five healthy adults. For each donor, three plates each were used for CD4 naive and CD4 memory, two plates were used for CD8 naive, and one plate was used for CD8 memory. The research as a whole found: Incomplete sequencing was indicated by rarefaction of sorted-subset datasets, despite the large sequencing depth. Pairwise subsampling indicated that sequencing depth was expected to affect the degree of clonotype sharing among donors. The small number of donors limited the genetic and exposure-history diversity represented. Across a handful of donors, roughly 5% of naive CD4, roughly 3.3% of naive CD8, approximately 2.5% of memory CD4, and roughly 0.4% of memory CD8 clonotypes were shared. Naive subsets generally had larger estimated clonotype richness than memory subsets did. Compared with non-shared clonotypes, clonotypes shared by all four sorted-subset donors had higher generation probabilities. Sampling was restricted to blood, and TCR repertoires in tissue are likely to differ from TCR repertoires in blood.

Using the deep immunoSEQ assay, TCR CDR3 regions were amplified from genomic DNA by multiplex PCR. Extracted genomic DNA from each cell subset was distributed evenly across all wells of several immunoSEQ 96-well plates, and each plate was treated as a replicate. For sorted subsets, around 0.2 ug genomic DNA, equal to tens of thousands of T cell genomes, was loaded into each replicate PCR. Purified libraries were measured with a Qubit 3.0 fluorometer, size-checked on a Bioanalyzer 2100, and measured again with the KAPA Library Quantification kit. Each immunoSEQ 96-well plate was sequenced on its own single-read 150-cycle Illumina NextSeq 550 flow cell. The paper's data handling went like this. Because the immunoSEQ output included only junctional sequences and no quality scores, the filtering could not be the same as the filtering used for full-length reads. Sequences were annotated with PyIR, a Python wrapper for IgBLAST v1.9, and V/J genes and CDR3 were assigned using IMGT germline references. Any read was removed if the V/J assignment was weak (E-value above 1e-6), the CDR3 was missing, or the read contained stop codons, out-of-frame junctions, or ambiguous translated residues. V3J clonotypes were defined as sequences sharing an identical inferred V gene, J gene, and CDR3 amino acid sequence. Percentage overlap between repertoires was computed as shared unique clonotypes divided by the size of the smaller repertoire. Repertoire richness was assessed with RTK rarefaction, the Chao1 estimator, and Recon v2.1 estimates of unobserved clonotypes. Generation probabilities for all TCRbeta clonotypes obtained by the gDNA method from four donors were computed using OLGA. TCRdb's version of the immuneACCESS table is confined to in-frame rearrangements and falls short of the full clone set. An unresolved V gene accounts for under half of the shortfall where checked; the remainder is of unknown origin. The V and J calls and clone size come from that table; D and trimming were worked out from the DNA. Counted in this sample were approximately 2.5 million clones; approximately 93% of them appeared once. The ten top clones hold 0.36% of the sample.

Comments on this clone: There is no known antigen for this receptor. Base qualities are not recorded, but no much larger clone differs from it by a single base.

Donors were healthy HIV-negative adults with no recently reported acute infections or vaccinations. Every donor was a Caucasian adult residing in Nashville, Tennessee, USA. CD4+ T cells were enriched by magnetic negative selection, after which naive cells were positively selected on CD45RA and the negative fraction was taken as the memory subset. Blood was obtained by leukapheresis, after which PBMCs were separated by Ficoll-Histopaque density gradient centrifugation and cryopreserved in liquid nitrogen vapor phase. Purity and quantity of every magnetically sorted T cell population were checked by analytical flow cytometry. Genomic DNA was isolated from each sorted fraction and quantified by UV absorbance on a Nanodrop 2000c. The germline V gene gives CDR1 as SGHRS and CDR2 as YFSETQ. From its cysteine to its phenylalanine, the CDR3 spans 14 amino acids. The entry retains the CDR3 DNA only, 42 bases that are in frame from base 1. At the junction V is shortened by 4 bases and J by 2 bases, with 12 bases in between.

Sequences were obtained from naive CD4+ T cells from PBMCs. Per the publication, the cell subset or site label means: CD45RA+ positively selected. The chain is encoded by TRBV5-1 joined to TRBJ1-2, with TRBD1 tentatively as D gene (6 bases match). The sequence was collected from a young man in good health. Some clones in this sample may be carry-over from other donors' samples. CDR3 reads: CASSQSTGNYGYTF. The DNA sequence is given as TGCGCCAGCAGCCAGTCGACAGGAAACTATGGCTACACCTTC.